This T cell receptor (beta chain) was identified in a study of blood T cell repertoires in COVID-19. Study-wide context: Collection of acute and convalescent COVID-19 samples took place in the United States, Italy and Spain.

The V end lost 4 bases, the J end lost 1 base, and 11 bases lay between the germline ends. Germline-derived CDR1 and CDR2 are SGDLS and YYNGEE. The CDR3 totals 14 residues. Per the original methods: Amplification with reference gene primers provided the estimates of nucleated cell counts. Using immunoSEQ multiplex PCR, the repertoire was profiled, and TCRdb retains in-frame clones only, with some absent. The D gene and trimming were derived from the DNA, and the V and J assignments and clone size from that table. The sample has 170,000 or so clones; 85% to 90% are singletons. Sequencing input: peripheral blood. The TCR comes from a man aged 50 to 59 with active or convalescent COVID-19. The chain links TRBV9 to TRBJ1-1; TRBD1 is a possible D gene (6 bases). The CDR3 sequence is CASSIGQRNTEAFF. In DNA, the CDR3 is TGTGCCAGCAGCATCGGACAGAGGAACACTGAAGCTTTCTTT.